This T cell receptor beta chain was observed in a study of shared clonotypes between healthy human individuals. Study-wide findings and caveats: Relative to memory subsets, naive subsets generally showed larger estimated richness.

CDR3 length equals 15 residues. V lost 5 bases, J lost 0 bases, and 13 bases lay in between. This clone was recorded at least ten times. Its antigen remains unidentified. Measured with immunoSEQ multiplex PCR; TCRdb has only the in-frame clones, and not every one. The repertoire consists of about 710,000 clones, with approximately 73% occurring once and the leading ten covering around 1.8%. This receptor was obtained from a woman aged 30 to 39 in good health. Input material: memory CD4+ T cells sorted from blood. As to subset: CD45RA-negative fraction. The chain employs TRBV23-1 and TRBJ1-1, with D unresolved. TRBV23-1 is known as an ORF, though its function is uncertain. In nucleotides, the CDR3 is TGCGCCAGCAGTTCCATAACTCCCTTGAACACTGAAGCTTTCTTT. Encoded protein: CASSSITPLNTEAFF.